This T cell receptor beta chain was found in a study of T cell therapy after organ transplantation. Looking at the study overall: T cells were expanded about two weeks with 30 CMV class I/II epitopes. Across 2 to 6 intravenous infusions, patients got a median of 1.92 x 10^8 CMV-specific T cells.

Study-level points and caveats: Nonresponders had marked pretherapy clonal expansions and little post-therapy change. Endogenous clonotypes not in therapy products appeared after therapy alongside transferred ones.

In regard to this clone: Its antigen is unidentified.

The V and J ends lost 5 bases and 5 bases respectively, with 17 bases between them. Per germline, CDR1 SGHKS and CDR2 YYEKEE (reference sequence). CDR3 length: 14 residues. Sequenced by immunoSEQ multiplex PCR; TCRdb stores in-frame clones only, minus some. The table includes about 48,000 clones, over 90% detected once. This receptor was taken from a human patient who had received a solid organ transplant and had CMV disease. The chain employs TRBV5-5 and TRBJ2-7; a weak D match, TRBD1 (5 bases). The sequenced sample was CD8+ T cells from blood, obtained before autologous CMV-specific T cell therapy. CDR3 DNA: TGTGCCAGCAGTTACCAGGGAATTGGAGACGAGCAGTACTTC. Its protein is CASSYQGIGDEQYF.